The subject of this entry is one T cell receptor (beta chain). What it recognizes is unknown. The data were taken from a study of T cell responses to AZD1222 COVID-19 vaccine. Study results and caveats: Along spike, vaccine-associated CD4 TCRs were found throughout, with dominance at 160-218 and 743-854.

Germline-derived CDR1 and CDR2 are SGHRS and YFSETQ. The CDR3 contains 17 residues. After removal of 4 bases from V and 2 bases from J, the junction contained 5 bases not matched to a gene. Repertoires were generated with immunoSEQ multiplex PCR, while TCRdb's copy carries only in-frame clones and drops some. Here the sample spans 90,000 to 130,000 clones, approximately 90% being singletons. This receptor was obtained from an adult who received the AZD1222 COVID-19 vaccine. Sample: peripheral blood, taken 28 days after the second AZD1222 dose. The chain is built from TRBV5-1 and TRBJ2-2; the match to TRBD2 covers 13 bases. The CDR3 sequence: CASSRWTSGGNTGELFF. CDR3 coding DNA: TGCGCCAGCAGCCGGTGGACTAGCGGGGGTAACACCGGGGAGCTGTTTTTT.